The clone carrying this T cell receptor beta chain was observed a few times. This record belongs to a study of blood T cells in healthy people across ages. The V gene lost 10 bases and the J gene lost 3 bases, with 16 bases spanning the gap. Germline V lookup: CDR1 ENHRY, CDR2 SYGVKD. CDR3 size: 13 residues. For the second PCR, which ran for about 6 to 12 cycles, a sample-barcoded 5' primer and a J-beta primer mix were used. TCRdb fed the 5' RACE reads into MiXCR, producing one record per CDR3 protein. The sample has hundreds of thousands of distinct CDR3 sequences; 58% are singletons. V and J are TRBV10-3 and TRBJ2-7, with D tentatively TRBD1 (6 bases). The receptor's source is a man aged 25 to 40 in good health. Sequencing used blood. The CDR3: CARGTRLGYEQYF. The CDR3 DNA reads TGTGCCAGGGGGACACGCCTAGGCTACGAGCAGTACTTC.